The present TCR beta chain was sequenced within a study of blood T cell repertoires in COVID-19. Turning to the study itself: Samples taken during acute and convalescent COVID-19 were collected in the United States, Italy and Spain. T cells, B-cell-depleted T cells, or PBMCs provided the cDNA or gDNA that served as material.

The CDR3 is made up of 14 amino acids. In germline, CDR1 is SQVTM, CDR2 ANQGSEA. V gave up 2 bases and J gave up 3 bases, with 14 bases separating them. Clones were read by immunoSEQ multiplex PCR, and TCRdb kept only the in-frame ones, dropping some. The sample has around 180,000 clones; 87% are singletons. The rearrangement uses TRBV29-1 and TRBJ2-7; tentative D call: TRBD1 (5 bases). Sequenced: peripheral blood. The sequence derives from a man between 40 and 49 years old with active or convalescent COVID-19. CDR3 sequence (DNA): TGCAGCGTTGAAATCCGAGGACACGTCTACGAGCAGTACTTC. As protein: CSVEIRGHVYEQYF.